The 32 T cell receptor beta chains listed next were all sequenced from one sample in a study of blood T cell repertoires in COVID-19. Some clones are missing from TCRdb's copy, which holds only in-frame ones; the method was immunoSEQ multiplex PCR. The sample lists about 480,000 clones; approximately 90% were seen once. Sequencing used peripheral blood. These receptors were collected from a woman in her fifties or sixties with COVID-19, enrolled during active disease.

The rearrangement links TRBV2 to TRBJ1-2; TRBD1 might be the D (5 bases). In germline, CDR1 is SNHLY, CDR2 FYNNEI. The CDR3 consists of 14 residues. V dropped 8 bases and J dropped 4 bases, with 17 bases sitting between them. The CDR3 nucleotides are TGTGCCAGCCGCTCTTTGGGGGGGTCCTATGGCTACACCTTC. Amino acid sequence: CASRSLGGSYGYTF.

This chain uses TRBV30 with TRBJ2-1, with 15 bases identical to TRBD2. V lost 4 bases, J lost 0 bases, and 10 bases stayed unmatched. In germline, CDR1 is GTSNPN, CDR2 SVGIG (reference sequence). CDR3 length: 19 residues. This chain's CDR3 is CAWTRGTSGGIGSYNEQFF. The CDR3 nucleotides are TGTGCCTGGACCCGCGGGACTAGCGGGGGGATCGGCTCCTACAATGAGCAGTTCTTC. Using reference TRBV30 and TRBJ2-1 for the parts outside the CDR3, the full variable domain is SQTIHQWPATLVQPVGSPLSLECTVEGTSNPNLYWYRQAAGRGLQLLFYSVGIGQISSEVPQNLSASRPQDRQFILSSKKLLLSDSGFYLCAWTRGTSGGIGSYNEQFFGPGTRLTVL.

The rearrangement joins TRBV2 to TRBJ2-3; TRBD1 is a possible D gene (6 bases). Trimming stripped 3 bases from V and 6 bases from J, with 19 bases between. There are 16 residues in the CDR3. Germline CDR1 SNHLY, CDR2 FYNNEI. DNA for the CDR3: TGTGCCAGCAGTGATTGGACAGAAAGAGGTCCCGATACGCAGTATTTT. Translating it yields CASSDWTERGPDTQYF.

This chain links TRBV5-1 with TRBJ1-2, with D possibly being TRBD1 (5 bases). The CDR3 is 13 amino acids. The V and J ends lost 5 bases and 4 bases respectively, with 12 bases between them. The V gene's germline CDR1 is SGHRS and CDR2 YFSETQ. CDR3 residues: CASSSDSFYGYTF. CDR3 nucleotide sequence: TGCGCCAGCAGTTCCGACAGTTTCTATGGCTACACCTTC.

V is TRBV27 and J is TRBJ2-1; 9 nucleotides match TRBD1. V dropped 5 bases and J dropped 6; count of bases not matched to a gene: 5. Per germline, CDR1 MNHEY and CDR2 SMNVEV (reference sequence). The CDR3 runs 14 residues. CDR3: CASSTQGAGNEQFF. The DNA for the CDR3 is TGTGCCAGCAGTACACAGGGGGCAGGCAATGAGCAGTTCTTC.

This clone showed up just once. The CDR3 nucleotides read TGTGCCAGCTGCTCCAGGGGGCCGCGAGAGCAGTTCTTC. Protein: CASCSRGPREQFF. The rearrangement joins TRBV27 to TRBJ2-1; 8 positions match TRBD1. The ends lost 8 bases at V and 10 bases at J; junction bases unmatched: 10. CDR1 is MNHEY and CDR2 is SMNVEV in the germline V gene (reference sequence). The length of the CDR3 is 13 residues.

The J gene is TRBJ2-3, the V gene TRBV29-1; TRBD1 matches 7 bases. Germline CDR1 SQVTM, CDR2 ANQGSEA. This CDR3 contains 13 residues. Trimming at V came to 3 bases and at J to 0 bases, leaving 0 bases not matched to a gene. The CDR3 loop is CSVEGQSTDTQYF. CDR3 DNA: TGCAGCGTTGAGGGACAGAGCACAGATACGCAGTATTTT.

The chain joins TRBV19 to TRBJ1-5; 10 bases are a match to TRBD1. CDR3 length equals 15 residues. Germline V CDR1 and CDR2: LNHDA, SQIVND (reference sequence). The V and J ends lost 10 bases and 2 bases, in that order; junction bases with no gene match: 8. This CDR3 reads CATRDRGLGNQPQHF. In nucleotides, the CDR3 is TGTGCCACCCGGGACAGGGGATTAGGCAATCAGCCCCAGCATTTT.

A single count supports this clone. The chain is built from TRBV9 and TRBJ2-7; 9 bases are a match to TRBD2. The V gene end was trimmed by 3 bases and the J gene end by 3 bases; junction bases not matched to a gene: 10. The CDR3 covers 16 residues. The germline gives CDR1 SGDLS, CDR2 YYNGEE. The DNA of the CDR3 is TGTGCCAGCAGCGGCGGGGGGGGCGAGGGACTCTACGAGCAGTACTTC. It translates to CASSGGGGEGLYEQYF.

The chain couples TRBV12-5 to TRBJ2-1; 14 bases match TRBD2. With V trimmed by 7 bases and J by 15 bases, 14 bases remained unmatched. CDR3 size: 15 residues. Looked up from germline, CDR1 is LGHNT and CDR2 is FRNRAP. For the CDR3, the DNA is TGTGCTAGTGCCCCGACTAGCGGGGGGGCAAAGGGCCCGTTCTTC. Its translation is CASAPTSGGAKGPFF.

The V gene is TRBV7-9, the J gene TRBJ2-7; 9 bases line up with TRBD1. CDR3 length: 15 residues. J gave up 5 bases and V 5 bases, and 10 bases lay outside the gene matches. From germline, CDR1 is SEHNR and CDR2 FQNEAQ (reference sequence). As DNA, the CDR3 is TGTGCCAGCAGCCCTAGGGGGACAGGGCTTAACGAGCAGTACTTC. Its translation: CASSPRGTGLNEQYF.

This chain connects TRBV11-3 to TRBJ2-1, with D perhaps matching TRBD1 (5 bases). Trimming shortened V by 6 bases and J by 3 bases, and 9 bases separated the two germline ends. Per the germline V gene, CDR1 is SGHNT and CDR2 is YENEEA. The CDR3 runs 13 residues. CDR3 loop: CASSLGVYNEQFF. CDR3 sequence (DNA): TGTGCCAGCAGTCTAGGGGTCTACAATGAGCAGTTCTTC.

The chain carries TRBV6-6 and TRBJ1-5, with D perhaps matching TRBD1 (5 bases). Germline CDR1 and CDR2: MNHNY and SVGAGI (reference sequence). The germline V and J ends were trimmed by 3 bases and 0 bases, with 9 bases remaining between them. This CDR3 region has 15 residues. Here the CDR3 DNA reads TGTGCCAGCAGTTATTCGACAGATAGCAATCAGCCCCAGCATTTT. Translation gives CASSYSTDSNQPQHF.

The chain combines TRBV28 with TRBJ1-2; the D gene is possibly TRBD1 (6 bases). V was trimmed by 5 bases and J by 1 base, leaving 14 bases between them. The germline V gene encodes CDR1 MDHEN and CDR2 SYDVKM. This CDR3 is 15 amino acids long. CDR3 protein: CASSPPSDSNYGYTF. The DNA of the CDR3 is TGTGCCAGCAGTCCGCCTTCGGACAGTAACTATGGCTACACCTTC.

A single count supports this clone. The chain has TRBV13 and TRBJ1-1, with 7 bases aligning to TRBD1. The trim removed 3 bases at V and 5 bases at J, leaving 12 bases unmatched. CDR3 length: 16 residues. CDR1 PRHDT and CDR2 FYEKMQ come from the germline V gene (reference sequence). The CDR3 protein is CASSLGSTGLSTEAFF. For the CDR3, the DNA is TGTGCCAGCAGCTTGGGATCGACAGGGTTGAGTACTGAAGCTTTCTTT.

This clone has more than one count but fewer than ten. CDR3 DNA: TGTGCCACCTCCTCTGGAAACACCATATATTTT. Translating gives CATSSGNTIYF. J is TRBJ1-3 and V is TRBV5-6; D remains ambiguous. The V end was cut by 9 bases, the J end by 0 bases, with 4 bases between. Per germline, CDR1 SGHDT and CDR2 YYEEEE. The CDR3 is 11 amino acids.

In DNA form, the CDR3 reads TGTGCCAGTAGTAGACAGGACCCAGGAAACACCATATATTTT. The encoded protein is CASSRQDPGNTIYF. The chain joins TRBV19 to TRBJ1-3; tentatively, D is TRBD1 (6 bases). Germline CDR1 reads LNHDA; CDR2 reads SQIVND (reference sequence). This CDR3 comprises 14 residues. V was pared by 4 bases and J by 4 bases, with 11 bases between.

The chain combines TRBV7-8 with TRBJ2-1; 7 bases fit TRBD1. V lost 5 bases to trimming and J lost 12 bases; unmatched junction nucleotides: 4. The CDR3 sequence is 11 residues long. Germline V gives CDR1 SGHVS, CDR2 FQNEAQ. CDR3 amino acids: CASSPHRGQFF. CDR3 in DNA: TGTGCCAGCAGCCCCCACAGGGGGCAGTTCTTC.

This clone was seen only once. J is TRBJ2-3 and V is TRBV20-1; 11 bases match TRBD2. CDR1 DFQATT and CDR2 SNEGSKA come from the germline V gene (reference sequence). This CDR3 comprises 18 residues. J was trimmed by 1 base and V by 3 bases; bases with no gene match: 12. The CDR3 spells CSASSFAPSGGRTDTQYF. Written as DNA, the CDR3 is TGCAGTGCTAGTTCCTTTGCGCCTAGCGGGGGGCGCACAGATACGCAGTATTTT.

The chain combines TRBV9 with TRBJ2-7, with TRBD2 identical over 7 bases. The V and J ends lost 3 bases and 0 bases, in that order; junction bases with no gene match: 3. The CDR3 extends over 14 amino acids. Germline CDR1 is SGDLS and CDR2 is YYNGEE. CDR3 amino acids: CASSERGFSYEQYF. The DNA of the CDR3 is TGTGCCAGCAGCGAGCGGGGCTTCTCCTACGAGCAGTACTTC.

The chain combines TRBV4-1 with TRBJ1-1; D call uncertain. V lost 1 base, J lost 4 bases, and 13 bases lay in between. The CDR3 is 15 residues long. From germline, CDR1 is MGHRA and CDR2 YSYEKL. The DNA of the CDR3 is TGCGCCAGCAGCCAAGTATATGCCGAGATCACTGAAGCTTTCTTT. Protein product: CASSQVYAEITEAFF.

The J gene is TRBJ2-3, the V gene TRBV29-1; D is perhaps TRBD1 (7 bases). The length of the CDR3 is 15 residues. V was pared by 1 base and J by 5 bases, with 16 bases between. Germline lookup yields CDR1 SQVTM and CDR2 ANQGSEA. CDR3 bases: TGCAGCGTTGAAGTGGGGGGACAGAATAAAGATACGCAGTATTTT. As protein: CSVEVGGQNKDTQYF.

This chain joins TRBV7-8 and TRBJ1-5, with 9 bases fitting TRBD1. CDR3 length: 15 residues. Unmatched junction bases numbered 6, after V lost 7 bases and J lost 2 bases. Germline V gene lookup returns CDR1 SGHVS and CDR2 FQNEAQ. In DNA, the CDR3 is TGTGCCAGCATTTCCGGGACAGGGCGCAATCAGCCCCAGCATTTT. Translation: CASISGTGRNQPQHF.

The chain uses TRBV9 and TRBJ2-3, with 11 bases aligning to TRBD2. The CDR3 has 14 amino acids. CDR1 and CDR2 (germline): SGDLS, YYNGEE. The J segment lost 4 bases and the V segment lost 6 bases, leaving 4 bases of the junction unmatched. In DNA form, the CDR3 reads TGTGCCAGCACCCTACTAGCGGGGGCAGATACGCAGTATTTT. This codes for CASTLLAGADTQYF.

V is TRBV7-2 and J is TRBJ1-2; D call uncertain. CDR3 length: 16 amino acids. CDR1 SGHTA and CDR2 FQGNSA come from the germline V gene. Trimming shortened V by 2 bases and J by 8 bases, and 21 bases separated the two germline ends. CDR3: CASSLQATLLREGYTF. For the CDR3, the DNA is TGTGCCAGCAGCTTACAGGCTACCCTTCTTCGGGAGGGCTACACCTTC.

CDR3 sequence (DNA): TGCGCCAGCAGCTCGCGGACTAGCGGAACCTACGAGCAGTACTTC. It codes for CASSSRTSGTYEQYF. The V call is TRBV5-1, the J call TRBJ2-7, with 10 bases identical to TRBD2. J gave up 2 bases and V 3 bases, and 5 bases lay outside the gene matches. The length of the CDR3 is 15 residues. Germline CDR1 reads SGHRS; CDR2 reads YFSETQ.

J is TRBJ1-6 and V is TRBV5-4; D gene unclear. This CDR3 region has 17 residues. Per germline, CDR1 SGHNT and CDR2 YYREEE (reference sequence). V shed 2 bases and J shed 9 bases, with 21 bases lying between them. CDR3 protein: CASSLVTPGSKFSPLHF. DNA of the CDR3: TGTGCCAGCAGCTTAGTTACTCCGGGTTCAAAGTTTTCACCCCTCCACTTT.

The gene calls are TRBV5-1 and TRBJ1-3, with a possible D match to TRBD1 (6 bases). CDR1 SGHRS and CDR2 YFSETQ come from the germline V gene. CDR3 length: 15 residues. Trimming took 0 bases from V and 2 from J, leaving 9 bases between them. DNA for the CDR3: TGCGCCAGCAGCTTGGAGGCAGGGGCTGGAAACACCATATATTTT. The encoded protein is CASSLEAGAGNTIYF.

The V call is TRBV5-1, the J call TRBJ1-3; no reliable D call. The V gene lost 0 bases and the J gene lost 0 bases, with 10 bases spanning the gap. This CDR3 has 16 residues. Germline-derived CDR1 and CDR2 are SGHRS and YFSETQ. CDR3 amino acids: CASSLVGSFSGNTIYF. The CDR3 nucleotides are TGCGCCAGCAGCTTGGTCGGGAGTTTCTCTGGAAACACCATATATTTT.

The V and J genes are TRBV25-1 and TRBJ2-6; 7 positions agree with TRBD1. This CDR3 has 12 residues. The trim removed 6 bases at V and 17 bases at J, leaving 10 bases unmatched. CDR1 is MGHDK and CDR2 is SYGVNS in the germline V gene. The CDR3 spells CASRGQNQVLTF. CDR3 sequence (DNA): TGTGCCAGCAGGGGACAGAACCAGGTATTGACTTTC.

The rearrangement uses TRBV28 and TRBJ1-1, with TRBD1 matching over 9 bases. The CDR3 totals 20 residues. V lost 4 bases, J lost 6 bases, and 24 bases stayed unmatched. Germline V CDR1 and CDR2: MDHEN, SYDVKM. The CDR3 DNA reads as TGTGCCAGCAGTTCGGCGACAGGGGGTATAGGCGGAAGGCGGGAGGCTGAAGCTTTCTTT. As protein: CASSSATGGIGGRREAEAFF.

In this sample, this clone turned up once. The J gene is TRBJ2-1, the V gene TRBV7-3, with 9 bases identical to TRBD2. With 5 bases clipped from V and 8 bases from J, the junction kept 4 bases outside the gene matches. Germline CDR1 reads SGHTA; CDR2 reads FQGTGA. The CDR3 consists of 13 residues. The CDR3: CASSRGLADEQFF. CDR3 in DNA: TGTGCCAGCAGCAGGGGACTAGCAGATGAGCAGTTCTTC.